Following are 9 T cell receptor beta chains from one sample sequenced in a study of cytomegalovirus exposure and HLA in healthy donors. Using immunoSEQ multiplex PCR, the repertoire was profiled, and TCRdb retains in-frame clones only, with some absent. The sample includes a few hundred thousand clones, nearly 90% of them seen just once. Sequencing input: PBMCs. Every receptor here comes from a woman between 18 and 30 years old in good health and CMV-seronegative.

This chain uses TRBV7-4 with TRBJ1-2, with TRBD1 as a possible D gene (5 bases). The CDR3 extends over 14 amino acids. V was clipped by 5 bases and J by 14 bases, with 24 bases between them. Germline CDR1 reads SGHVT; CDR2 reads SQSDAQ. CDR3: CASSQPGTQTRVTF. The CDR3 DNA is TGTGCCAGCAGCCAACCCGGGACTCAGACCCGTGTGACCTTC.

The chain carries TRBV28 and TRBJ1-3, with TRBD1 as a possible D gene (5 bases). The length of the CDR3 is 13 residues. The germline V gene has CDR1 MDHEN and CDR2 SYDVKM. Trimming pared 2 bases from V and 3 bases from J, leaving 5 bases between. CDR3 sequence (DNA): TGTGCCAGCAGTTTAAGGGGTGGAAACACCATATATTTT. It yields the protein CASSLRGGNTIYF.

The CDR3, as DNA: TGTGCCAGCAGCTCGGGACTAGCGGGGGTTGCAGATACGCAGTATTTT. It specifies CASSSGLAGVADTQYF. The chain recombines TRBV7-6 with TRBJ2-3, with 14 bases identical to TRBD2. The CDR3 contains 16 residues. Germline trimming cut 4 bases from V and 4 bases from J; bases unmatched to any gene: 4. CDR1 SGHVS and CDR2 FNYEAQ come from the germline V gene.

This chain joins TRBV29-1 and TRBJ1-3; D gene uncertain. Trimming left V 5 bases short and J 0 bases short, with 23 bases between. The CDR3 contains 18 residues. CDR1 and CDR2 from the germline V gene are SQVTM and ANQGSEA. As DNA, the CDR3 is TGCAGCGTTCAAGTATCCGTCCTTAACTCAAGCTCTGGAAACACCATATATTTT. It encodes CSVQVSVLNSSSGNTIYF.

The V gene is TRBV6-5, the J gene TRBJ2-7; 8 nucleotides agree with TRBD1. The CDR3 runs 14 residues. J gave up 6 bases and V 6 bases, and 10 bases lay outside the gene matches. Germline loops: CDR1 MNHEY, CDR2 SVGAGI. CDR3 amino acids: CASSARTGQAEQYF. The CDR3 DNA reads TGTGCCAGCAGCGCCAGGACAGGGCAAGCCGAGCAGTACTTC.

The chain recombines TRBV11-2 with TRBJ2-7, with D possibly being TRBD1 (6 bases). This CDR3 spans 14 amino acids. The V and J ends lost 0 bases and 5 bases respectively, with 11 bases between them. Germline V gene data show CDR1 as SGHAT and CDR2 as FQNNGV. CDR3 in DNA: TGTGCCAGCAGCTTAGATCTCCCAGGGGACGAGCAGTACGTC. Translation: CASSLDLPGDEQYV.

This clone appeared a single time. The chain has TRBV12-5 and TRBJ2-5; 8 bases are a match to TRBD1. Germline V gives CDR1 LGHNT, CDR2 FRNRAP. The length of the CDR3 is 16 residues. J was trimmed by 0 bases and V by 2 bases; bases with no gene match: 5. The DNA for the CDR3 is TGTGCTAGTGGTTTGTATACAGGGGGATACCAAGAGACCCAGTACTTC. Its translation is CASGLYTGGYQETQYF.

The V and J genes are TRBV18 and TRBJ2-5; D possibly corresponds to TRBD2 (6 bases). V gave up 4 bases and J gave up 5 bases, with 11 bases separating them. CDR1 and CDR2 from the germline V gene are KGHSH and LQKENI. The CDR3 totals 13 residues. The CDR3 DNA is TGTGCCAGCTCACTTAACAGCGGGGAGACCCAGTACTTC. Translating gives CASSLNSGETQYF.

This chain joins TRBV18 and TRBJ2-7, with 8 positions matching TRBD2. The J segment lost 4 bases and the V segment lost 3 bases, leaving 11 bases of the junction unmatched. The CDR3 totals 16 residues. The germline V gene has CDR1 KGHSH and CDR2 LQKENI. Here the CDR3 DNA reads TGTGCCAGCTCACCGGTCGGGAGAGCGGGGGATTACGAGCAGTACGTC. Translating gives CASSPVGRAGDYEQYV.